The 4 T cell receptor beta chains presented below share a single source sample, sequenced in a study of shared clonotypes between healthy human individuals. Some clones are missing from TCRdb's copy, which holds only in-frame ones; the method was immunoSEQ multiplex PCR. The table has nearly 500,000 clones, about 79% seen once. Sequencing used PBMCs. These receptors originate from a woman between 40 and 50 years old in good health. Some clones in this sample may be carry-over from other donors' samples.

The J gene is TRBJ1-2, the V gene TRBV4-3, with 12 nucleotides matching TRBD1. Trimming at V came to 3 bases and at J to 8 bases, leaving 10 bases not matched to a gene. The CDR3 runs 16 residues. From germline, CDR1 is LGHNA and CDR2 YSLEER. The CDR3 nucleotides read TGCGCCAGCAGCCAGGCTAGGGACAGGGGGCTGGAAGGCTACACCTTC. This translates into CASSQARDRGLEGYTF.

J is TRBJ1-3 and V is TRBV7-9, with TRBD1 matching over 7 bases. Losses at the gene ends were 5 bases for V and 4 bases for J; bases not matched to a gene: 2. This CDR3 contains 13 residues. Germline V lookup: CDR1 SEHNR, CDR2 FQNEAQ (reference sequence). The chain's CDR3 is CASSPTGGNTIYF. The CDR3 coding sequence is TGTGCCAGCAGCCCGACAGGGGGAAACACCATATATTTT.

The chain joins TRBV5-6 to TRBJ2-5; possible D gene TRBD1, 6 bases. The CDR3 is 14 residues long. The V and J ends lost 0 bases and 2 bases respectively, with 8 bases between them. The germline V gene has CDR1 SGHDT and CDR2 YYEEEE. The CDR3 sequence: CASSLDQGQETQYF. The CDR3 DNA is TGTGCCAGCAGCTTGGATCAGGGGCAAGAGACCCAGTACTTC.

This clone was counted a single time. The chain couples TRBV19 to TRBJ2-1; the match to TRBD2 covers 13 bases. The CDR3 length is 14 residues. The trim removed 9 bases at V and 4 bases at J, leaving 3 bases unmatched. Germline V gene sequence: CDR1 LNHDA, CDR2 SQIVND (reference sequence). The CDR3 DNA is TGTGCCAGCAAGACTAGCGGGAGGTACAATGAGCAGTTCTTC. It is translated as CASKTSGRYNEQFF.